The rows below give T cell receptor beta chains drawn from one sample of a study of CD8 T cells in Susac syndrome. TCRdb passed the immunoSEQ multiplex PCR reads through MiXCR, listing each CDR3 protein once. The data show around 190,000 distinct CDR3 sequences, under 95% seen once. The sequenced sample was CD4+ T cells from PBMCs. Source of these receptors: a human donor with Susac syndrome. Both conserved end residues are part of each CDR3. Each record gives: clone size, D gene, V gene, J gene, CDR3 DNA, CDR3 protein. A D gene is named only where the DNA matches it firmly. Clone sizes are given selectively: once, few, many, or a class where the clone is expanded.

once	-	TRBV20-1	TRBJ2-3	TGCAGTGCTATGCGGGAAGATACGCAGTATTTT	CSAMREDTQYF
-	-	TRBV25-1	TRBJ1-5	TGTGCCAGCAGTGAGGCCGATCAGCCCCAGCATTTT	CASSEADQPQHF
-	-	TRBV5-4	TRBJ1-2	TGTGCCAGCAGCTCGCCACAGGGTGACTATGGCTACACCTTC	CASSSPQGDYGYTF
-	TRBD1	TRBV19	TRBJ2-5	TGTGCCAGTAGTTTCTCGGACAGGGGGGGTAGAGAGACCCAGTACTTC	CASSFSDRGGRETQYF
few	TRBD2	TRBV4-3	TRBJ2-5	TGCGCCAGCAGCCAAGATGTTGGACTAGCGGGCCAAACCCAGTACTTC	CASSQDVGLAGQTQYF
-	-	TRBV29-1	TRBJ2-5	TGCAGCGTTGCCCCCGGGACAAGATTAGAGACCCAGTACTTC	CSVAPGTRLETQYF
-	TRBD1	TRBV10-3	TRBJ2-7	TGTGCCACCGAGGGACAGGGCTACGAGCAGTACTTC	CATEGQGYEQYF
-	-	TRBV9	TRBJ2-7	TGTGCCAGCAGCGTTGGGGGAGATTTCGGCTACGAGCAGTACTTC	CASSVGGDFGYEQYF
-	-	TRBV3-1	TRBJ2-7	TGTGCCAGCAGCCGTGGGGGAACCTACGAGCAGTACTTC	CASSRGGTYEQYF
-	-	TRBV7-8	TRBJ2-3	TGTGCCAGCAGCCCCCCCGTGGACCGCACAGATACGCAGTATTTT	CASSPPVDRTDTQYF
-	-	TRBV20-1	TRBJ1-4	TGCAGTGCCACCGACAGCCTCTCAACTAATGAAAAACTGTTTTTT	CSATDSLSTNEKLFF
-	-	TRBV5-1	TRBJ2-2	TGCGCCAGCAGCTTGGGCCAGGTTTCCACCCGGGAGCTGTTTTTT	CASSLGQVSTRELFF